A selection of T cell receptor beta chains follows, all from one sample in a study of control samples from healthy donors and cancer patients. Here immunoSEQ multiplex PCR was the method, and the copy in TCRdb shows in-frame clones only, minus some. The sample contains roughly 100,000 clones, around 89% of which appear only once. The specimen was blood. The receptors derive from a young man in good health. Each CDR3 is given with its conserved first and last residue. D genes are given only for firm matches. Clone size appears in some rows only: once, few, many, or a class for an expanded clone.

v_gene: TRBV6-1; abundance: .; j_gene: TRBJ2-3; d_gene: .; CDR3aa: CASSETEAGGTDTQYF; CDR3nt: TGTGCCAGCAGTGAAACCGAGGCAGGGGGCACAGATACGCAGTATTTT
v_gene: TRBV10-2; abundance: once; j_gene: TRBJ1-1; d_gene: TRBD1; CDR3aa: CASKKQGPWTEAFF; CDR3nt: TGCGCCAGCAAGAAACAGGGGCCGTGGACTGAAGCTTTCTTT
v_gene: TRBV4-1; abundance: .; j_gene: TRBJ1-5; d_gene: TRBD1; CDR3aa: CASSQPRTGMNQPQHF; CDR3nt: TGCGCCAGCAGCCAACCTCGGACAGGGATGAACCAGCCCCAGCATTTT
v_gene: TRBV6-5; abundance: .; j_gene: TRBJ1-5; d_gene: TRBD1; CDR3aa: CASSQTTRGGQPQHF; CDR3nt: TGTGCCAGCAGTCAAACAACCAGGGGGGGGCAGCCCCAGCATTTT
v_gene: TRBV4-1; abundance: once; j_gene: TRBJ2-3; d_gene: TRBD2; CDR3aa: CASSQGLAGGRPTDTQYF; CDR3nt: TGCGCCAGCAGCCAAGGTCTAGCGGGGGGACGCCCCACAGATACGCAGTATTTT
v_gene: TRBV28; abundance: .; j_gene: TRBJ2-3; d_gene: .; CDR3aa: CASSSPAGPATDTQYF; CDR3nt: TGTGCCAGCAGTTCCCCCGCGGGCCCCGCTACAGATACGCAGTATTTT
v_gene: TRBV4-2; abundance: once; j_gene: TRBJ1-1; d_gene: .; CDR3aa: CASSPGKYQALMNTEAFF; CDR3nt: TGTGCCAGCAGCCCCGGAAAGTACCAAGCACTTATGAACACTGAAGCTTTCTTT
v_gene: TRBV5-6; abundance: .; j_gene: TRBJ2-3; d_gene: TRBD1; CDR3aa: CASSSTDRPHTDTQYF; CDR3nt: TGTGCCAGCAGCTCCACGGACAGGCCCCACACAGATACGCAGTATTTT
v_gene: TRBV28; abundance: .; j_gene: TRBJ2-3; d_gene: .; CDR3aa: CASSHTTNTQYF; CDR3nt: TGTGCCAGCAGTCATACCACAAATACGCAGTATTTT
v_gene: TRBV29-1; abundance: .; j_gene: TRBJ2-3; d_gene: TRBD1; CDR3aa: CSVEFSDRDRGPADTQYF; CDR3nt: TGCAGCGTTGAATTTTCGGATCGAGACAGGGGACCGGCAGATACGCAGTATTTT
v_gene: TRBV7-2; abundance: .; j_gene: TRBJ1-6; d_gene: .; CDR3aa: CASSSDRRSSYNSPLHF; CDR3nt: TGTGCCAGCAGCTCCGACAGAAGGAGCTCCTATAATTCACCCCTCCACTTT
v_gene: TRBV6-2/TRBV6-3; abundance: .; j_gene: TRBJ2-4; d_gene: .; CDR3aa: CASSRENIQYF; CDR3nt: TGTGCCAGCAGTCGCGAAAACATTCAGTACTTC
v_gene: TRBV5-4; abundance: few; j_gene: TRBJ2-1; d_gene: .; CDR3aa: CASSQGLGNEQFF; CDR3nt: TGTGCCAGCAGCCAGGGCCTCGGCAATGAGCAGTTCTTC
v_gene: TRBV29-1; abundance: once; j_gene: TRBJ2-4; d_gene: .; CDR3aa: CSVGGDVAKNIQYF; CDR3nt: TGCAGCGTTGGCGGGGACGTAGCCAAAAACATTCAGTACTTC
v_gene: TRBV15; abundance: .; j_gene: TRBJ2-1; d_gene: TRBD1; CDR3aa: CATSRVHTGVYNEQFF; CDR3nt: TGTGCCACCAGCAGAGTCCACACAGGGGTGTACAATGAGCAGTTCTTC
v_gene: TRBV18; abundance: .; j_gene: TRBJ1-1; d_gene: .; CDR3aa: CASRTQNTEAFF; CDR3nt: TGTGCCAGCCGTACGCAGAACACTGAAGCTTTCTTT
v_gene: TRBV10-3; abundance: .; j_gene: TRBJ2-1; d_gene: TRBD2; CDR3aa: CAISEPQSSGLARSSSYNEQFF; CDR3nt: TGTGCCATCAGTGAGCCGCAGTCGTCCGGACTAGCGCGTAGCAGCTCCTACAATGAGCAGTTCTTC
v_gene: TRBV27; abundance: .; j_gene: TRBJ2-6; d_gene: .; CDR3aa: CASSLRWAGANVLTF; CDR3nt: TGTGCCAGCAGTTTGAGGTGGGCCGGGGCCAACGTCCTGACTTTC
v_gene: TRBV7-2; abundance: .; j_gene: TRBJ2-2; d_gene: .; CDR3aa: CASSLGRRDTGELFF; CDR3nt: TGTGCCAGCAGCTTAGGAAGGAGGGACACCGGGGAGCTGTTTTTT
v_gene: TRBV9; abundance: .; j_gene: TRBJ1-1; d_gene: .; CDR3aa: CASSPSSRSEAFF; CDR3nt: TGTGCCAGCAGCCCTTCCAGCCGGTCTGAAGCTTTCTTT
v_gene: TRBV5-6; abundance: .; j_gene: TRBJ2-5; d_gene: TRBD2; CDR3aa: CASSLGGLGILETQYF; CDR3nt: TGTGCCAGCAGCTTGGGGGGACTAGGAATTTTAGAGACCCAGTACTTC
v_gene: TRBV28; abundance: .; j_gene: TRBJ1-5; d_gene: TRBD1; CDR3aa: CASSTWTGREPQHF; CDR3nt: TGTGCCAGCAGTACGTGGACAGGTCGTGAGCCCCAGCATTTT
v_gene: TRBV6-6; abundance: .; j_gene: TRBJ1-2; d_gene: .; CDR3aa: CASSYSASAFNYGYTF; CDR3nt: TGTGCCAGCAGTTACTCAGCCAGCGCCTTTAACTATGGCTACACCTTC
v_gene: TRBV15; abundance: .; j_gene: TRBJ1-1; d_gene: .; CDR3aa: CATSSAEWGGTEAFF; CDR3nt: TGTGCCACCAGCAGTGCGGAATGGGGGGGCACTGAAGCTTTCTTT
v_gene: TRBV18; abundance: .; j_gene: TRBJ1-3; d_gene: TRBD1; CDR3aa: CASSSRGLPGQGPPDDSGNTIYF; CDR3nt: TGTGCCAGCTCATCTCGAGGGTTGCCGGGACAGGGGCCCCCCGACGACTCTGGAAACACCATATATTTT
v_gene: TRBV7-9; abundance: .; j_gene: TRBJ2-1; d_gene: TRBD2; CDR3aa: CASSSPGLADNEQFF; CDR3nt: TGTGCCAGCAGCTCCCCGGGACTAGCGGACAATGAGCAGTTCTTC
v_gene: TRBV28; abundance: .; j_gene: TRBJ2-7; d_gene: TRBD2; CDR3aa: CASSLPSGSNEQYF; CDR3nt: TGTGCCAGCAGTTTGCCTAGCGGGAGCAACGAGCAGTACTTC
v_gene: TRBV19; abundance: .; j_gene: TRBJ2-5; d_gene: TRBD1; CDR3aa: CASSRDRVGQETQYF; CDR3nt: TGTGCCAGTAGTAGGGACAGGGTTGGCCAAGAGACCCAGTACTTC
v_gene: TRBV9; abundance: .; j_gene: TRBJ1-3; d_gene: TRBD1; CDR3aa: CASSAGQDEVRGPGNTIYF; CDR3nt: TGTGCCAGCAGCGCAGGACAGGATGAGGTTCGGGGGCCTGGAAACACCATATATTTT
v_gene: TRBV30; abundance: few; j_gene: TRBJ2-3; d_gene: TRBD1; CDR3aa: CAWSQTGGTDTQYF; CDR3nt: TGTGCCTGGAGTCAGACAGGGGGTACAGATACGCAGTATTTT
v_gene: TRBV28; abundance: .; j_gene: TRBJ2-4; d_gene: TRBD2; CDR3aa: CASSLPSGGVAKNIQYF; CDR3nt: TGTGCCAGCAGTTTGCCTAGCGGGGGGGTAGCCAAAAACATTCAGTACTTC
v_gene: TRBV27; abundance: .; j_gene: TRBJ1-4; d_gene: .; CDR3aa: CASSFGTGVHNEKLFF; CDR3nt: TGTGCCAGCAGTTTTGGTACCGGGGTACATAATGAAAAACTGTTTTTT
v_gene: TRBV5-1; abundance: .; j_gene: TRBJ2-3; d_gene: TRBD2; CDR3aa: CASSLGTSGSYTDTQYF; CDR3nt: TGCGCCAGCAGCTTAGGGACTAGCGGGAGTTACACAGATACGCAGTATTTT
v_gene: TRBV18; abundance: .; j_gene: TRBJ2-2; d_gene: TRBD1; CDR3aa: CASSPQGQGATGELFF; CDR3nt: TGTGCCAGCTCACCACAGGGACAGGGGGCAACCGGGGAGCTGTTTTTT
v_gene: TRBV24-1; abundance: .; j_gene: TRBJ1-5; d_gene: .; CDR3aa: CATSDDGNQPQHF; CDR3nt: TGTGCCACCAGTGATGACGGTAATCAGCCCCAGCATTTT
v_gene: TRBV5-1; abundance: .; j_gene: TRBJ2-7; d_gene: TRBD2; CDR3aa: CASSLFGGRNYEQYF; CDR3nt: TGCGCCAGCAGCTTGTTCGGCGGGAGAAACTACGAGCAGTACTTC
v_gene: TRBV11-2; abundance: .; j_gene: TRBJ1-2; d_gene: TRBD1; CDR3aa: CASSLDPGGRYGYTF; CDR3nt: TGTGCCAGCAGCTTAGACCCAGGGGGCCGCTATGGCTACACCTTC
v_gene: TRBV7-2; abundance: once; j_gene: TRBJ1-2; d_gene: TRBD1; CDR3aa: CASSEGTGYGYTF; CDR3nt: TGTGCCAGCAGCGAAGGGACAGGCTATGGCTACACCTTC
v_gene: TRBV29-1; abundance: .; j_gene: TRBJ1-2; d_gene: .; CDR3aa: CSVDSIGTGGNYGYTF; CDR3nt: TGCAGCGTTGATTCTATAGGCACAGGAGGAAACTATGGCTACACCTTC
v_gene: TRBV19; abundance: .; j_gene: TRBJ1-1; d_gene: TRBD1; CDR3aa: CASSITGGYTEAFF; CDR3nt: TGTGCCAGTAGTATAACAGGGGGTTACACTGAAGCTTTCTTT
v_gene: TRBV7-9; abundance: .; j_gene: TRBJ1-6; d_gene: TRBD1; CDR3aa: CASSLAGGLFNSPLHF; CDR3nt: TGTGCCAGCAGCTTAGCAGGGGGCCTATTCAATTCACCCCTCCACTTT
v_gene: TRBV4-3; abundance: once; j_gene: TRBJ1-1; d_gene: TRBD1; CDR3aa: CASSLDRAGFMNTEAFF; CDR3nt: TGCGCCAGCAGCCTCGACAGGGCAGGGTTCATGAACACTGAAGCTTTCTTT
v_gene: TRBV19; abundance: .; j_gene: TRBJ1-4; d_gene: .; CDR3aa: CASSNGRRANEKLFF; CDR3nt: TGTGCCAGTAGTAACGGCCGGAGAGCTAATGAAAAACTGTTTTTT
v_gene: TRBV4-1; abundance: few; j_gene: TRBJ1-1; d_gene: .; CDR3aa: CASSRGASTEAFF; CDR3nt: TGCGCCAGCAGCCGAGGGGCCTCCACTGAAGCTTTCTTT
v_gene: TRBV19; abundance: .; j_gene: TRBJ2-7; d_gene: TRBD1; CDR3aa: CASSQDRGSYEQYF; CDR3nt: TGTGCCAGTAGTCAGGACAGGGGTTCGTACGAGCAGTACTTC
v_gene: TRBV11-2; abundance: few; j_gene: TRBJ2-1; d_gene: .; CDR3aa: CASSLDLGSYNEQFF; CDR3nt: TGTGCCAGCAGCTTAGATTTGGGTTCATACAATGAGCAGTTCTTC
v_gene: TRBV9; abundance: .; j_gene: TRBJ1-1; d_gene: .; CDR3aa: CASSGRQYTEAFF; CDR3nt: TGTGCCAGCAGCGGGCGACAGTACACTGAAGCTTTCTTT
v_gene: TRBV6-2/TRBV6-3; abundance: .; j_gene: TRBJ2-7; d_gene: .; CDR3aa: CASSYSWPSSAGGYF; CDR3nt: TGTGCCAGCAGTTACTCGTGGCCCAGTTCTGCTGGAGGGTACTTC
v_gene: TRBV5-1; abundance: .; j_gene: TRBJ1-5; d_gene: .; CDR3aa: CASSVGGNQPQHF; CDR3nt: TGCGCCAGCAGTGTAGGGGGAAATCAGCCCCAGCATTTT
v_gene: TRBV19; abundance: once; j_gene: TRBJ1-1; d_gene: .; CDR3aa: CASRDRLNTEAFF; CDR3nt: TGTGCCAGTAGAGACAGGCTGAACACTGAAGCTTTCTTT
v_gene: TRBV12-5; abundance: .; j_gene: TRBJ2-2; d_gene: TRBD1; CDR3aa: CASGSSIWGQGGTGELFF; CDR3nt: TGTGCTAGTGGTTCGAGCATTTGGGGACAGGGAGGTACCGGGGAGCTGTTTTTT
v_gene: TRBV19; abundance: .; j_gene: TRBJ2-2; d_gene: .; CDR3aa: CASRHGQNTGELFF; CDR3nt: TGTGCCAGTAGACACGGACAGAACACCGGGGAGCTGTTTTTT
v_gene: TRBV9; abundance: .; j_gene: TRBJ1-6; d_gene: .; CDR3aa: CASSVHPGDSPLHF; CDR3nt: TGTGCCAGCAGCGTTCACCCAGGTGATTCACCCCTCCACTTT
v_gene: TRBV6-5; abundance: .; j_gene: TRBJ1-1; d_gene: .; CDR3aa: CASSYSSLDTEAFF; CDR3nt: TGTGCCAGCAGTTACTCTTCGTTGGACACTGAAGCTTTCTTT
v_gene: TRBV5-6; abundance: .; j_gene: TRBJ2-5; d_gene: TRBD2; CDR3aa: CASSGRLAGGIQETQYF; CDR3nt: TGTGCCAGCAGCGGTAGACTAGCGGGGGGGATACAAGAGACCCAGTACTTC